Sequencing of this T cell receptor beta chain was carried out in a study of cytomegalovirus exposure and HLA in healthy donors. General study results and limits: As was reported, the HLA-A and HLA-B alleles of most subjects were accurately predicted from TCR beta sequences.

The CDR3 totals 17 residues. Trimming left V 3 bases short and J 4 bases short, with 19 bases between. The germline V gene encodes CDR1 MRHNA and CDR2 SNTAGT. PCR primers comprised 60 Vbeta and 13 Jbeta primers. Produced via immunoSEQ multiplex PCR; TCRdb's table is partial and in-frame only. Here the sample spans 150,000 to 200,000 clones, approximately 84% being singletons. A few counts support this clone. Its antigen is currently unknown. This TCR came from a female donor in good health and CMV-seronegative. Sequencing input: PBMCs. The chain has TRBV6-4 and TRBJ2-1, with D possibly TRBD2 on 5 matching bases. CDR3 in DNA: TGTGCCAGCAGTGAGACCATACTAGAAGGAAGGTACAATGAGCAGTTCTTC. It yields the protein CASSETILEGRYNEQFF.